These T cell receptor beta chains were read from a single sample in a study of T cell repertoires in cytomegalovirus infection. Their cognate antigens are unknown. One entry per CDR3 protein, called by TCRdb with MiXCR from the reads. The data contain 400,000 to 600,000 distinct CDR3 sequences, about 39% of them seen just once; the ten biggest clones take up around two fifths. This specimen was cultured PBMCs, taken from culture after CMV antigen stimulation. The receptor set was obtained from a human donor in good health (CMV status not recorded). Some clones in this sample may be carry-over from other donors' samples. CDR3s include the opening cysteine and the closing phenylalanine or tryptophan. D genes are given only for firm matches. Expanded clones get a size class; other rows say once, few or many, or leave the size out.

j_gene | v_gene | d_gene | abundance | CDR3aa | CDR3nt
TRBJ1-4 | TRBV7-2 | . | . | CASSWRERSGKLFF | TGTGCCAGCAGCTGGAGGGAGCGATCCGGAAAACTGTTTTTT
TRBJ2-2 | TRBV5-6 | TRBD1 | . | CASSPRLTGAGELFF | TGTGCCAGCAGCCCGCGCCTTACAGGGGCCGGGGAGCTGTTTTTT
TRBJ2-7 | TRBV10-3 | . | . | CAISESTLRDVHEQYF | TGTGCCATCAGTGAGTCGACTCTGCGGGACGTTCACGAGCAGTACTTC
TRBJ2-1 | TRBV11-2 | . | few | CASSPVGTLGNEQFF | TGTGCCAGCAGCCCTGTGGGGACCTTGGGGAATGAGCAGTTCTTC
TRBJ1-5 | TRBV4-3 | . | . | CASSQVGTWKPQHF | TGCGCCAGCAGCCAAGTAGGGACCTGGAAGCCCCAGCATTTT
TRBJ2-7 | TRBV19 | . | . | CASSMKGSQQYF | TGTGCCAGTAGTATGAAAGGGAGCCAGCAGTACTTC
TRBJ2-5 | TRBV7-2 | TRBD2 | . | CASSVGPGGVGETQYF | TGTGCCAGCAGCGTGGGCCCGGGGGGGGTAGGGGAGACCCAGTACTTC
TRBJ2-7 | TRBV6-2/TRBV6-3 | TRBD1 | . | CASNPQGAASYEQYF | TGTGCCAGCAACCCCCAGGGGGCCGCGTCCTACGAGCAGTACTTC
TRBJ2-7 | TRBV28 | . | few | CASSFPLQGGRRSYEQYF | TGTGCCAGCAGTTTCCCGCTGCAGGGGGGGCGGAGATCCTACGAGCAGTACTTC
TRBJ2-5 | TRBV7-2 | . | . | CASSFSLGGETQYF | TGTGCCAGCAGCTTTAGCCTGGGGGGAGAGACCCAGTACTTC
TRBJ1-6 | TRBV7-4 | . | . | CASRQSNSPLHF | TGTGCCAGCAGACAGTCTAATTCACCCCTCCACTTT
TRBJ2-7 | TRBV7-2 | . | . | CASSLVSGDVSSYEQYF | TGTGCCAGCAGCTTAGTTTCGGGCGACGTTAGCTCCTACGAGCAGTACTTC
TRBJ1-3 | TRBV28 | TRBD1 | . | CASSYTGGSGNTIYF | TGTGCCAGCAGTTATACAGGGGGCTCTGGAAACACCATATATTTT
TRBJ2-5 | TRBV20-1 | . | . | CSARDWAGEMNWGQETQYF | TGCAGTGCTAGAGATTGGGCAGGGGAGATGAATTGGGGGCAAGAGACCCAGTACTTC
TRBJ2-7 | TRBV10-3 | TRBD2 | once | CAISEAASGGSYEQYF | TGTGCCATCAGTGAGGCGGCTAGCGGGGGCTCCTACGAGCAGTACTTC
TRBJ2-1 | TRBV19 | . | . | CATLDPYNEQFF | TGTGCCACCCTGGACCCTTACAATGAGCAGTTCTTC
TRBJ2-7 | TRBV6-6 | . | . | CASSYSSAQTYEQYF | TGTGCCAGCAGTTATTCCAGCGCGCAGACCTACGAGCAGTACTTC
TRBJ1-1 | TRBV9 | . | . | CASSVGRVDTEAFF | TGTGCCAGCAGCGTTGGCAGAGTGGACACTGAAGCTTTCTTT